This T cell receptor beta chain derives from a study of OX40 agonist ivuxolimab in advanced cancers. Study details: The patients' treatment was ivuxolimab, an agonistic anti-OX40 (CD134) antibody. Partial response was recorded in three patients: one hepatocellular carcinoma and two cutaneous melanoma cases. Of mixed ages from about 23 to 85 and averaging about 65 years, the group was approximately 84% male.

V lost 3 bases and J lost 0, with 5 bases in between. Germline loops: CDR1 KGHSH, CDR2 LQKENI. The CDR3 covers 13 residues. Sequencing was performed with immunoSEQ multiplex PCR; in TCRdb, only in-frame clones are kept and a portion is missing. The sample carries 45,000 to 55,000 clones, approximately 81% recorded once. Material: CD4+ or CD8+ T cells sorted from blood, obtained in a trial of the OX40 agonist ivuxolimab. The V and J genes are TRBV18 and TRBJ1-1, with D unclear. The receptor's source is an adult with an advanced solid tumor such as melanoma, head and neck, liver or kidney cancer. The CDR3 region is CASSPTMNTEAFF. The CDR3 DNA reads TGTGCCAGCTCACCGACGATGAACACTGAAGCTTTCTTT.